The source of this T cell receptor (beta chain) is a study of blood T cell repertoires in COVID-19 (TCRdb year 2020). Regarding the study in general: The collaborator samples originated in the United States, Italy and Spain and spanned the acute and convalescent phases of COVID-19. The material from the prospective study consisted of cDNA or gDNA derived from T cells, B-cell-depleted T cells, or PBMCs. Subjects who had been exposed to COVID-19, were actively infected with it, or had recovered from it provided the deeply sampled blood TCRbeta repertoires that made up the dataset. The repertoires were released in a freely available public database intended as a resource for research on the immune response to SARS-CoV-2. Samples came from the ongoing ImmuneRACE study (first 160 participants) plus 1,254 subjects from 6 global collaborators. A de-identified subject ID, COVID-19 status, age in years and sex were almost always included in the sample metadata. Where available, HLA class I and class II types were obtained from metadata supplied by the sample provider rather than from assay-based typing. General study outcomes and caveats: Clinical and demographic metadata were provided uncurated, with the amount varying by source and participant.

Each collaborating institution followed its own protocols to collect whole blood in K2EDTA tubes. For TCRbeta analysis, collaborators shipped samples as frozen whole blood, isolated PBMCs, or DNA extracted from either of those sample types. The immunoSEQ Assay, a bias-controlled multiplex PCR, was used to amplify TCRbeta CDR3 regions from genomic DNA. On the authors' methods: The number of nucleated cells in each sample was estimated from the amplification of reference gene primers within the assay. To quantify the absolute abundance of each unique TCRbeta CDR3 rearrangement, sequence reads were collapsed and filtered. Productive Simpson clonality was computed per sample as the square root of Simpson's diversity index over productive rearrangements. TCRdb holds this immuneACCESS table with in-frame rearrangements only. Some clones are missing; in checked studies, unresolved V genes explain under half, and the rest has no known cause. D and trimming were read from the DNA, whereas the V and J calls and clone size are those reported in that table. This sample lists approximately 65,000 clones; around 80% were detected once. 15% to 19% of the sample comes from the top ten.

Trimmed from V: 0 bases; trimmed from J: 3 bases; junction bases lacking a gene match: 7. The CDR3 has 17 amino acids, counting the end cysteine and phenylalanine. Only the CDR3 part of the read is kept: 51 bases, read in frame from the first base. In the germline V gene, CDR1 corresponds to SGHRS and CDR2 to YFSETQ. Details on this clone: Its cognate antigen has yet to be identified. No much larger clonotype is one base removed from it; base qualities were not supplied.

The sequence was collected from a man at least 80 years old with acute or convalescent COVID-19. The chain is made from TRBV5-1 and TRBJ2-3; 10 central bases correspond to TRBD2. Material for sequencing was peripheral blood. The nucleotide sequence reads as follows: TGCGCCAGCAGCTTGGCCCAGTTACTAGCGGGAACAGATACGCAGTATTTT. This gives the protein CASSLAQLLAGTDTQYF.